This T cell receptor (beta chain) appears in the sequencing data of a study of regulatory dendritic cells for organ transplantation. Generated by immunoSEQ multiplex PCR, the TCRdb table keeps only in-frame clones and is missing some. This sample has 35,000 to 45,000 clones, with about 93% found just once. A word on this clone: Its antigen remains unknown. Additional DNA sequences in this sample encode the identical CDR3.

Study-wide points: Resting memory CD8+ T cells held the most alloreactive clonotypes. Naive CD4+ and CD8+ repertoires were highly diverse; memory CD8+ was most oligoclonal. Between individuals, the alloreactive memory CD8+ T cell pool differed considerably.

The ends were cut back, 6 bases at V and 1 base at J, with 16 bases in the middle. Germline CDR1 reads SQVTM; CDR2 reads ANQGSEA. The CDR3 loop spans 14 amino acids. The receptor comes from a human donor in good health. The genes are TRBV29-1 and TRBJ2-7; tentative D call: TRBD1 (6 bases). Material: naive CD8+ T cells from blood. Subset given: CD45RA+ naive T cells. The CDR3 DNA sequence: TGCAGCGTGGAACAGACAGGTTCTTCCTACGAGCAGTACTTC. Its protein product is CSVEQTGSSYEQYF.